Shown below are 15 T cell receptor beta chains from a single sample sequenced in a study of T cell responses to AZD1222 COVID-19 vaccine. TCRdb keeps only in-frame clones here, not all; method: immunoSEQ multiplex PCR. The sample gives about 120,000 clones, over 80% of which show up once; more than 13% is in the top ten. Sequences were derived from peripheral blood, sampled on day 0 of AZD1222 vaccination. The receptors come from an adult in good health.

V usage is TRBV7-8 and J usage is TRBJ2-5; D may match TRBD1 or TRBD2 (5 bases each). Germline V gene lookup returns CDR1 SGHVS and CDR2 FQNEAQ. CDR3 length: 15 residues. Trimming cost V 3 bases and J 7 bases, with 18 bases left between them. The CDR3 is CASSFRDGSFGTQYF. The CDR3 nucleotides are TGTGCCAGCAGCTTCCGGGACGGCAGCTTTGGGACCCAGTACTTC.

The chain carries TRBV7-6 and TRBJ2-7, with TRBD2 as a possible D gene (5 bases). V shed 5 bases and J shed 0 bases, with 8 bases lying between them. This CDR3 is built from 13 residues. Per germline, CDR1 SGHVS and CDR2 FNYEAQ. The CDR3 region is CASSPGNSYEQYF. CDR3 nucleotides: TGTGCCAGCAGCCCGGGAAACTCCTACGAGCAGTACTTC. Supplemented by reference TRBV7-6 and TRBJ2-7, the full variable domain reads GAGVSQSPRYKVTKRGQDVALRCDPISGHVSLYWYRQALGQGPEFLTYFNYEAQQDKSGLPNDRFSAERPEGSISTLTIQRTEQRDSAMYRCASSPGNSYEQYFGPGTRLTVT.

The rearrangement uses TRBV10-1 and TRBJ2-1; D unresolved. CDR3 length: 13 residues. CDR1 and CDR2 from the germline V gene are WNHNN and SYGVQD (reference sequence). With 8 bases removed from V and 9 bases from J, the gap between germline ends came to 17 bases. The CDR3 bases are TGCGCCAGCGATTTGGCCCGGGTAGGTGAGCAGTTCTTC. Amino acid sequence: CASDLARVGEQFF.

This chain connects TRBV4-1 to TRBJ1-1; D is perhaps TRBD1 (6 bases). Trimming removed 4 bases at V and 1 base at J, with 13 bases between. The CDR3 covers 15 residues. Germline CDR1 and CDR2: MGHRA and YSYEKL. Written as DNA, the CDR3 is TGCGCCAGCAGCCGATCAAACAGGGAGAACACTGAAGCTTTCTTT. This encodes CASSRSNRENTEAFF.

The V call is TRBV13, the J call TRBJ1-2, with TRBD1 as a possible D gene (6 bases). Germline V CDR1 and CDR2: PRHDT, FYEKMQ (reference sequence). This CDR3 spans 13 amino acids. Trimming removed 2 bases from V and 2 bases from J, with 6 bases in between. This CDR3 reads CASSLQGNYGYTF. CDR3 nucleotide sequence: TGTGCCAGCAGCTTACAGGGGAACTATGGCTACACCTTC.

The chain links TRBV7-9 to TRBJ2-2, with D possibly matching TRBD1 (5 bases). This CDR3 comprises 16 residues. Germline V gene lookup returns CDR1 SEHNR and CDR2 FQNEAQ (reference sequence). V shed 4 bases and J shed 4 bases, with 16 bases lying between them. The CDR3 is CASSSTDGALTGELFF. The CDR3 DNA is TGTGCCAGCAGCTCCACCGATGGGGCCCTCACCGGGGAGCTGTTTTTT.

CDR3 in DNA: TGCGCCAGCAGCCAAGAGGGGCAGGGGGGTGCAAATCAGCCCCAGCATTTT. It translates to CASSQEGQGGANQPQHF. This chain connects TRBV4-1 to TRBJ1-5; the match to TRBD1 covers 7 bases. The germline gives CDR1 MGHRA, CDR2 YSYEKL. With V trimmed by 0 bases and J by 4 bases, 9 bases remained unmatched. The CDR3 has 17 amino acids.

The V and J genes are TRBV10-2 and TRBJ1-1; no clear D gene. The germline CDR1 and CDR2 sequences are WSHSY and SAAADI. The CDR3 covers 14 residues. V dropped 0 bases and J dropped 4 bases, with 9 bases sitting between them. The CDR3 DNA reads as TGCGCCAGCAGTGAGTCAGGAGGGTCCACTGAAGCTTTCTTT. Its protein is CASSESGGSTEAFF.

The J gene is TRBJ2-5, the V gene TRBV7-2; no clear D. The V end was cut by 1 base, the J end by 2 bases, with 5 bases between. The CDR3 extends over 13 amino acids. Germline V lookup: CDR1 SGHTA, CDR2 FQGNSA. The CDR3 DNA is TGTGCCAGCAGCTTAGGGCCTCAAGAGACCCAGTACTTC. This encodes CASSLGPQETQYF.

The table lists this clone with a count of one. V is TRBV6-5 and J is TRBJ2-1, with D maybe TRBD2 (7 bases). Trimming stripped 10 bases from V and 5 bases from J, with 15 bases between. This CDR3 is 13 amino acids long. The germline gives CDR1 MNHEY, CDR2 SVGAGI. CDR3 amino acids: CATGGPHNNEQFF. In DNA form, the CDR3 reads TGTGCCACCGGGGGGCCCCACAACAATGAGCAGTTCTTC.

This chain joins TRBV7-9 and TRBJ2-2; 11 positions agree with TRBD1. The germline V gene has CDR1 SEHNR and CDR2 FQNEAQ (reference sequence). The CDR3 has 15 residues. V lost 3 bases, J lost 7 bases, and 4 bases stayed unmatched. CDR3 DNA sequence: TGTGCCAGCAGCTTCGGACAGGGGGCTCTCGGGGAGCTGTTTTTT. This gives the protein CASSFGQGALGELFF.

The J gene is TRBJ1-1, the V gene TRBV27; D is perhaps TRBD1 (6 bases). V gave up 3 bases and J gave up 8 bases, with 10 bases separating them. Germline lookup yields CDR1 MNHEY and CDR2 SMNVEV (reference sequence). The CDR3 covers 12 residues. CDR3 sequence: CASSFGGSEAFF. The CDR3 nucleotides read TGTGCCAGCAGTTTCGGGGGCTCGGAAGCTTTCTTT.

In DNA, the CDR3 is TGTGCCTGGATCTACGGGCAGGTCGGTCGCTATGGCTACACCTTC. This sequence encodes CAWIYGQVGRYGYTF. The chain has TRBV30 and TRBJ1-2, with D hard to call. The CDR3 is made up of 15 amino acids. Trimming shortened V by 4 bases and J by 4 bases, and 19 bases separated the two germline ends. The germline V gene encodes CDR1 GTSNPN and CDR2 SVGIG (reference sequence).

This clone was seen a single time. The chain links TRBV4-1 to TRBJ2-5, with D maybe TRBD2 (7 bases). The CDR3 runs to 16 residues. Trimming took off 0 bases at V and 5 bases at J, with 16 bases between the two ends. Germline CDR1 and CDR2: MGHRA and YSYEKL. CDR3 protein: CASSQESGGRRETQYF. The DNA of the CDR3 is TGCGCCAGCAGCCAAGAGTCGGGGGGCCGCCGGGAGACCCAGTACTTC.

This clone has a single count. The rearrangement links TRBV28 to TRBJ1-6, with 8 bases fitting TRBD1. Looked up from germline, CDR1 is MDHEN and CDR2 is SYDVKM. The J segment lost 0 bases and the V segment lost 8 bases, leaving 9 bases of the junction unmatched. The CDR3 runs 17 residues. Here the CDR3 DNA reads TGTGCCAGCCAGGGGGCGTACTCCCCCTCCTATAATTCACCCCTCCACTTT. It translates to CASQGAYSPSYNSPLHF. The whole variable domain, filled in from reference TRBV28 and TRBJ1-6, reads DVKVTQSSRYLVKRTGEKVFLECVQDMDHENMFWYRQDPGLGLRLIYFSYDVKMKEKGDIPEGYSVSREKKERFSLILESASTNQTSMYLCASQGAYSPSYNSPLHFGNGTRLTVT.